This TCR beta chain was documented in a study of identical twins. Details on this clonotype: A much bigger clone sits one base away, suggesting this may be a read error.

TCRdb called the 5' RACE reads again in MiXCR, with one record for every CDR3 protein. Of more than 1.5 million distinct CDR3 sequences listed, under 35% are singletons. The V gene's germline CDR1 is DFQATT and CDR2 SNEGSKA (reference sequence). The CDR3 covers 16 residues. The TCR originated in a newborn girl in good health. Sequencing was carried out using cord blood. The chain recombines TRBV20-1 with TRBJ2-1; tentative D call: TRBD2 (6 bases). The tail of the sequence fits TRBJ2-7 better, so the J call may be wrong. The CDR3 region has the DNA TGCAGTGCTAGGGTTGGGGGGAGGAGGTCCTACAATGAGCAGTACTTC. The encoded protein is CSARVGGRRSYNEQYF.